The 3 T cell receptor beta chains in this list originate from one sample, sequenced in a study of cytomegalovirus exposure and HLA in healthy donors. The PCR was carried out with 60 Vbeta primers and 13 Jbeta primers. Libraries were prepared by immunoSEQ multiplex PCR; TCRdb keeps only in-frame clonotypes and omits some of them. The sample has some 200,000 clones; about 70% are singletons. Sequencing was done on a sample of PBMCs. Receptor source: a woman aged 25-40 years in good health and CMV-seronegative.

The rearrangement links TRBV28 to TRBJ2-5; 9 nucleotides line up with TRBD1. The J call may be mistaken, given a closer DNA end match to TRBJ2-7. Germline assignment: CDR1 MDHEN and CDR2 SYDVKM. The CDR3 extends over 13 amino acids. CDR3 DNA sequence: TGTGCCGCCGGGACAGGGAGACCCTACGAGCAGTACTTC. The encoded protein is CAAGTGRPYEQYF.

This clone was detected only a few times. The CDR3 coding sequence is TGTGCCAGCAGCAGGGGACTAGCGGCATACAATGAGCAGTTCTTC. Its protein is CASSRGLAAYNEQFF. The chain couples TRBV6-6 to TRBJ2-1; 11 bases are shared with TRBD2. The CDR3 is made up of 15 amino acids. Germline trimming cut 6 bases from V and 4 bases from J; bases unmatched to any gene: 5. Germline-derived CDR1 and CDR2 are MNHNY and SVGAGI (reference sequence).

The chain couples TRBV10-2 to TRBJ1-1; weak D call: TRBD1 (6 bases). V lost 11 bases to trimming and J lost 4 bases, with 23 bases between them. CDR3 length: 15 amino acids. Germline assignment: CDR1 WSHSY and CDR2 SAAADI. This chain's CDR3 is CASEFGGQGGTEAFF. The CDR3 DNA reads as TGCGCCTCGGAGTTTGGGGGTCAAGGGGGCACTGAAGCTTTCTTT.